These 11 T cell receptor beta chains were sequenced from one sample in a study of siplizumab effects on memory and regulatory T cells. Sequencing was performed with immunoSEQ multiplex PCR; in TCRdb, only in-frame clones are kept and a portion is missing. The repertoire holds about 80,000 clones, with approximately 95% as singletons. The source material was CD8+ T cells sorted from blood. The receptors shown here come from a human donor in good health.

The rearrangement uses TRBV7-9 and TRBJ2-3; 10 positions agree with TRBD2. The CDR3 has 15 residues. Germline lookup yields CDR1 SEHNR and CDR2 FQNEAQ (reference sequence). Trimming cost V 1 base and J 6 bases; bases outside gene matches: 4. DNA for the CDR3: TGTGCCAGCAGCTTAGGGACTAGCGGAGGGGATACGCAGTATTTT. It codes for CASSLGTSGGDTQYF.

This chain joins TRBV7-2 and TRBJ2-7; 7 bases are shared with TRBD1. Germline V gives CDR1 SGHTA, CDR2 FQGNSA. The CDR3 spans 13 residues. As DNA, the CDR3 is TGTGCGGGACAGAGGTCTGACTCCTACGAGCAGTACTTC. Protein: CAGQRSDSYEQYF.

The CDR3 loop reads CSVEELAELQFF. The CDR3 nucleotides are TGCAGCGTTGAAGAGCTAGCGGAGTTGCAGTTCTTC. This chain joins TRBV29-1 and TRBJ2-1; TRBD2 agrees at 7 bases. This CDR3 is built from 12 residues. In germline, CDR1 is SQVTM, CDR2 ANQGSEA. Trimming removed 0 bases from V and 12 bases from J; junction bases left unmatched: 5.

In the case of this clone: An end of the junction does not agree with germline; a read error may underlie this. The genes are TRBV5-3 and TRBJ2-5, with D possibly being TRBD1 or TRBD2 (6 bases each). TRBV5-3 is designated an ORF whose function remains uncertain. The CDR3 spans 15 residues. In DNA form, the CDR3 reads TGTGCCAGCAGCTTGGTTGATGGGGGGCGAGAGACCCAGTACTTC. Protein: CASSLVDGGRETQYF.

This chain connects TRBV30 to TRBJ2-1; 7 nucleotides line up with TRBD2. The CDR3 totals 16 residues. V was pared by 0 bases and J by 3 bases, with 8 bases of the junction left unmatched. Germline loops: CDR1 GTSNPN, CDR2 SVGIG (reference sequence). The CDR3 bases are TGTGCCTGGAGTGTACTCAGCGGGACGGGCTACAATGAGCAGTTCTTC. This codes for CAWSVLSGTGYNEQFF.

The chain has TRBV28 and TRBJ2-7, with TRBD1 identical over 11 bases. The CDR3 spans 15 residues. V lost 4 bases, J lost 7 bases, and 9 bases stayed unmatched. Germline loops: CDR1 MDHEN, CDR2 SYDVKM. The CDR3 nucleotides are TGTGCCAGCAGTTCCAGGACAGGGGGCCTGGGAGAGCAGTACTTC. Translating gives CASSSRTGGLGEQYF.

The chain combines TRBV5-8 with TRBJ2-1; no clear D gene. Trimming shortened V by 0 bases and J by 4 bases, and 11 bases separated the two germline ends. From germline, CDR1 is SGHTS and CDR2 YDEGEE. The CDR3 spans 15 residues. The CDR3 loop reads CASSLGPELYNEQFF. The CDR3 nucleotides are TGTGCCAGCAGCTTGGGGCCGGAGTTGTACAATGAGCAGTTCTTC.

The chain links TRBV28 to TRBJ1-1; D remains ambiguous. The V gene's germline CDR1 is MDHEN and CDR2 SYDVKM. The CDR3 extends over 12 amino acids. Trimming took off 3 bases at V and 5 bases at J, with 7 bases between the two ends. The CDR3 reads CASSLGRTEAFF. The CDR3 region has the DNA TGTGCCAGCAGTTTGGGGAGGACTGAAGCTTTCTTT.

For the CDR3, the DNA is TGCGCCAGCAGCCACGGCGTGGGGAGCGCAAGCTCCTACGAGCAGTACTTC. This translates into CASSHGVGSASSYEQYF. The V and J genes are TRBV4-1 and TRBJ2-7; maybe TRBD2 (5 bases). The CDR3 has 17 amino acids. V lost 3 bases and J lost 0, with 18 bases in between. The V gene's germline CDR1 is MGHRA and CDR2 YSYEKL.

This clone was detected once. For the CDR3, the DNA is TGTGCCAGCAGACCTAGCGGAGGCTACGAGCAGTACTTC. It yields the protein CASRPSGGYEQYF. J is TRBJ2-7 and V is TRBV6-5, with 7 bases that match TRBD2. The length of the CDR3 is 13 residues. J gave up 3 bases and V 6 bases, and 5 bases lay outside the gene matches. Germline CDR1 and CDR2: MNHEY and SVGAGI.

This chain links TRBV10-2 with TRBJ2-7; the D is unclear. The germline V gene has CDR1 WSHSY and CDR2 SAAADI. The CDR3 covers 11 residues. Deletions cut 11 bases from V and 5 bases from J, with 13 bases between. As DNA, the CDR3 is TGCGCCTCCAGCAAGGGAAACGAGCAGTACTTC. Translated, it gives CASSKGNEQYF.